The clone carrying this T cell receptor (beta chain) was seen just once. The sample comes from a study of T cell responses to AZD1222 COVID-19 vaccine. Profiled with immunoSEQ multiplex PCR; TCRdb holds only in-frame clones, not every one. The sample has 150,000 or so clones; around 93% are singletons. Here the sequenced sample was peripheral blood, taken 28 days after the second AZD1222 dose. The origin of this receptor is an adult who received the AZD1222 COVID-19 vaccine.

CDR3 amino acids: CASSLIDSTHANYGYTF. Written as DNA, the CDR3 is TGCGCCAGCAGCCTAATCGACAGTACCCACGCTAACTATGGCTACACCTTC. The chain is built from TRBV4-1 and TRBJ1-2, with D maybe TRBD1 (5 bases). The V end was cut by 4 bases, the J end by 0 bases, with 18 bases between. The CDR3 covers 17 residues. Per the germline V gene, CDR1 is MGHRA and CDR2 is YSYEKL.